This T cell receptor (beta chain) was identified in a study of cytomegalovirus exposure and HLA in healthy donors. This clone appeared a single time. Its antigen is still unknown. Within the sample, other DNA sequences also encode this same CDR3. Germline trimming cut 0 bases from V and 5 bases from J; bases unmatched to any gene: 0. CDR1 and CDR2 from the germline V gene are SGHRS and YFSETQ. CDR3 size: 14 residues. The PCR had 60 Vbeta and 13 Jbeta primers. Only in-frame clones appear in the TCRdb table, and some are missing; sequencing was by immunoSEQ multiplex PCR. The sample contains around 300,000 clones, about 75% of which appear only once. Study-level findings and limits: A later analysis found most CMV-associated TCR beta chains apparently HLA-restricted. Being indistinguishable, some V segments were excluded, TRBV6-2 and TRBV6-3 among them. More than 15,000 TCR beta sequences were associated with HLA alleles at 0.05 false discovery rate in a later analysis.

The J gene is TRBJ2-3, the V gene TRBV5-1; 10 nucleotides match TRBD2. The source is a female donor in good health and CMV-seronegative. Sequenced input: PBMCs. CDR3 nucleotides: TGCGCCAGCAGCTTGGGACTAGCGGGAGATACGCAGTATTTT. Its protein product is CASSLGLAGDTQYF. Using reference TRBV5-1 and TRBJ2-3 for the parts outside the CDR3, the full variable domain is KAGVTQTPRYLIKTRGQQVTLSCSPISGHRSVSWYQQTPGQGLQFLFEYFSETQRNKGNFPGRFSGRQFSNSRSEMNVSTLELGDSALYLCASSLGLAGDTQYFGPGTRLTVL.